One sample yielded the 19 T cell receptor beta chains listed below, sequenced in a study of read filtering for tumor transcriptome and immune sequencing. From approximately 430 ng of RNA, a library with molecular barcoded alpha/delta and beta/gamma adaptors was made. From the reads, TCRdb called clonotypes with MiXCR, one entry per CDR3 protein. The sample shows about 130,000 distinct CDR3 sequences, approximately 13% of them seen only once. The sample taken for sequencing was a population of CD138-negative cells sorted from bone marrow. All receptors derive from a donor aged 40 or over with multiple myeloma.

In this sample, this clonotype turned up many times. The V and J genes are TRBV20-1 and TRBJ2-1; 7 positions match TRBD2. Germline loops: CDR1 DFQATT, CDR2 SNEGSKA (reference sequence). V lost 4 bases and J lost 3; bases outside the gene matches: 3. This CDR3 comprises 13 residues. The CDR3 sequence is CSATGTNYNEQFF. The CDR3 DNA reads TGCAGTGCTACCGGGACTAACTACAATGAGCAGTTCTTC.

This clonotype has only a few counts. This sequence joins TRBV7-2 and TRBJ2-1; possible D gene TRBD2, 6 bases. V dropped 1 base and J dropped 5 bases, with 12 bases sitting between them. The germline gives CDR1 SGHTA, CDR2 FQGNSA. The CDR3 is made up of 15 amino acids. CDR3 amino acids: CASSLEGLTDNEQFF. CDR3 bases: TGTGCCAGCAGCTTAGAGGGACTTACCGACAATGAGCAGTTCTTC. Combining the CDR3 with reference TRBV7-2 and TRBJ2-1 gives the whole variable domain GAGVSQSPSNKVTEKGKDVELRCDPISGHTALYWYRQSLGQGLEFLIYFQGNSAPDKSGLPSDRFSAERTGGSVSTLTIQRTQQEDSAVYLCASSLEGLTDNEQFFGPGTRLTVL.

This clonotype appeared many times. The J gene is TRBJ1-1, the V gene TRBV6-5, with TRBD1 matching 11 bases. V trimming: 5 bases; J trimming: 3 bases; junction bases outside the gene matches: 5. The germline V gene has CDR1 MNHEY and CDR2 SVGAGI. This CDR3 contains 15 residues. CDR3: CASSLEGQGDTEAFF. As DNA, the CDR3 is TGTGCCAGCAGTCTAGAGGGACAGGGGGACACTGAAGCTTTCTTT.

This clonotype showed up many times. The chain uses TRBV7-2 and TRBJ2-1; D might be TRBD1 or TRBD2, each matching 6 bases. The CDR3 runs to 16 residues. The germline V gene encodes CDR1 SGHTA and CDR2 FQGNSA. The ends were cut back, 5 bases at V and 6 bases at J, with 20 bases in the middle. CDR3 DNA sequence: TGTGCCAGCAGCAAGGGGGGCCGGGGGCGAGGCAATGAGCAGTTCTTC. Its protein is CASSKGGRGRGNEQFF.

There are a few counts of this clonotype. At one end the junction does not follow the germline gene, possibly because of a read error. The chain links TRBV7-8 to TRBJ2-5, with D uncertain. From germline, CDR1 is SGHVS and CDR2 FQNEAQ. This CDR3 region has 15 residues. As DNA, the CDR3 is TGTGCCAGCAGCTCACCCTTAGGTCTAGGGAAGACCCAGAACTTC. It is translated as CASSSPLGLGKTQNF.

This clonotype was counted only a few times. The V call is TRBV18, the J call TRBJ1-2; D is unresolved. Trimming took off 6 bases at V and 11 bases at J, with 16 bases between the two ends. The germline V gene encodes CDR1 KGHSH and CDR2 LQKENI. The CDR3 sequence is 12 residues long. The CDR3 sequence is CASSPRTVGYTF. CDR3 sequence (DNA): TGTGCCAGCTCTCCCCGGACCGTCGGTTACACCTTC. Filled out from reference TRBV18 and TRBJ1-2, the complete variable domain reads NAGVMQNPRHLVRRRGQEARLRCSPMKGHSHVYWYRQLPEEGLKFMVYLQKENIIDESGMPKERFSAEFPKEGPSILRIQQVVRGDSAAYFCASSPRTVGYTFGSGTRLTVV.

This clonotype occurred a few times. The V and J genes are TRBV10-3 and TRBJ2-3; TRBD2 aligns across 11 bases. CDR1 is ENHRY and CDR2 is SYGVKD in the germline V gene. The CDR3 contains 17 residues. V lost 0 bases to trimming and J lost 2 bases; unmatched junction nucleotides: 4. The CDR3 sequence is CAISESTSGDFTDTQYF. In DNA, the CDR3 is TGTGCCATCAGTGAGTCGACTAGCGGGGATTTCACAGATACGCAGTATTTT.

V and J are TRBV20-1 and TRBJ2-1, with 14 positions matching TRBD2. Per germline, CDR1 DFQATT and CDR2 SNEGSKA (reference sequence). Unmatched junction bases numbered 10, after V lost 6 bases and J lost 6 bases. This CDR3 contains 16 residues. The CDR3 spells CSAQPGLAGEGNEQFF. The CDR3 DNA reads TGCAGTGCCCAGCCGGGACTAGCGGGAGAGGGCAATGAGCAGTTCTTC.

The table lists this clonotype with many counts. V is TRBV20-1 and J is TRBJ2-1, with TRBD1 matching over 11 bases. With 7 bases clipped from V and 8 bases from J, the junction kept 16 bases outside the gene matches. The CDR3 is made up of 16 amino acids. Germline CDR1 DFQATT, CDR2 SNEGSKA (reference sequence). CDR3 bases: TGCAGTGGGTCGGCAACCGGGACAGGGGGTCTCGATGAGCAGTTCTTC. It yields the protein CSGSATGTGGLDEQFF.

The table lists this clonotype with many counts. The chain joins TRBV30 to TRBJ2-5; no firm D call. Germline V gene data show CDR1 as GTSNPN and CDR2 as SVGIG (reference sequence). This CDR3 spans 15 amino acids. V shed 3 bases and J shed 6 bases, with 20 bases lying between them. CDR3 protein: CAWSPEETFAKTQYF. Here the CDR3 DNA reads TGTGCCTGGAGCCCCGAGGAGACATTCGCAAAGACCCAGTACTTC.

Ten or more counts support this clonotype. V gene TRBV28 combines with J gene TRBJ2-7; the D gene is possibly TRBD2 (6 bases). This CDR3 has 16 amino acids. V shed 6 bases and J shed 2 bases, with 20 bases lying between them. Germline V gene lookup returns CDR1 MDHEN and CDR2 SYDVKM. CDR3 DNA sequence: TGTGCCAGCAGCTTCCCGTACGGGAGTCACCCCTACGAGCAGTACTTC. It yields the protein CASSFPYGSHPYEQYF.

This clonotype is medium-sized by share. V gene TRBV20-1 combines with J gene TRBJ2-1, with D tentatively TRBD1 (6 bases). The V gene lost 5 bases and the J gene lost 0 bases, with 8 bases spanning the gap. The CDR3 runs 13 residues. Germline assignment: CDR1 DFQATT and CDR2 SNEGSKA (reference sequence). The CDR3 reads CSAGGHSYNEQFF. In DNA, the CDR3 is TGCAGTGCTGGGGGCCACTCCTACAATGAGCAGTTCTTC.

Turning to this clonotype: A much larger clone differs from this one at a single base, so this may be a read error. No conserved phenylalanine or tryptophan ends this CDR3, so it is likely a read error. The chain combines TRBV20-1 with TRBJ2-3; 10 bases are shared with TRBD2. With V trimmed by 6 bases and J by 4 bases, 4 bases remained unmatched. There are 13 residues in the CDR3. Per the germline V gene, CDR1 is DFQATT and CDR2 is SNEGSKA (reference sequence). The CDR3 region is CSARTSGADTQYS. As DNA, the CDR3 is TGCAGTGCGAGGACTAGCGGAGCAGATACGCAGTATTCT.

This clonotype came up a few times. The rearrangement uses TRBV7-9 and TRBJ2-5; no clear D. Germline V gene lookup returns CDR1 SEHNR and CDR2 FQNEAQ (reference sequence). CDR3 size: 13 residues. V was clipped by 3 bases and J by 4 bases, with 9 bases between them. The CDR3 loop reads CASSFAQTETQYF. The CDR3 DNA reads as TGTGCCAGCAGCTTTGCCCAGACAGAGACCCAGTACTTC.

This clonotype was counted at least ten times. The chain joins TRBV12-3 or TRBV12-4 to TRBJ2-5; D remains ambiguous. Trimming pared 5 bases from V and 3 bases from J, leaving 16 bases between. This CDR3 is 15 amino acids long. CDR3 sequence: CASSPSGVEEETQYF. The CDR3 DNA is TGTGCCAGCAGTCCCTCTGGTGTCGAGGAAGAGACCCAGTACTTC.

The chain recombines TRBV5-5 with TRBJ1-2, with 8 bases aligning to TRBD1. V shed 0 bases, J shed 7 bases, and the junction held 5 bases outside the gene matches. CDR1 is SGHKS and CDR2 is YYEKEE in the germline V gene (reference sequence). CDR3 length equals 14 residues. CDR3 coding DNA: TGTGCCAGCAGCTTGGTTCGCAGGGGGCCTGGCTACACCTTC. This sequence encodes CASSLVRRGPGYTF.

About this clonotype: A much bigger clone sits one base away, suggesting this may be a read error. The V call is TRBV12-3 or TRBV12-4, the J call TRBJ1-5; D remains ambiguous. The CDR3 spans 14 residues. Trimming shortened V by 4 bases and J by 0 bases, and 7 bases separated the two germline ends. In DNA form, the CDR3 reads TGTGCCAGCAGTTATCAGAGTAGCAATCAGCCCCAGCATTTT. Its translation is CASSYQSSNQPQHF.

As for this clonotype: Being one base from a much bigger clone, this may be a read error. V gene TRBV30 combines with J gene TRBJ1-1; D is perhaps TRBD1 (6 bases). Germline assignment: CDR1 GTSNPN and CDR2 SVGIG (reference sequence). This CDR3 spans 13 amino acids. V dropped 4 bases and J dropped 10 bases, with 19 bases sitting between them. CDR3 sequence: CAWNGGTLPGAFF. The CDR3 DNA reads TGTGCCTGGAATGGCGGGACATTGCCTGGAGCTTTCTTT.

The chain recombines TRBV4-1 with TRBJ2-3, with TRBD2 identical over 8 bases. Germline CDR1 reads MGHRA; CDR2 reads YSYEKL. This CDR3 spans 17 amino acids. V lost 4 bases and J lost 0; bases outside the gene matches: 9. In DNA, the CDR3 is TGCGCCAGCAGCCTCGGGCTAGCGGGCCGCAGCACAGATACGCAGTATTTT. Protein product: CASSLGLAGRSTDTQYF.